The clone carrying this T cell receptor beta chain was detected only a few times. Antigen specificity is unknown. The data are from a study of blood T cells in healthy people across ages. About the research overall: With template switching, about one barcoded beta molecule was captured per two T cells. Study-level points and caveats: Per million T cells, TCR beta diversity dropped roughly linearly as age increased. Changes seen in expanded clonotypes were possibly confounded by donor CMV status left unknown. It was held that diversity estimates obtained from one million T cells represented underestimates.

Germline-derived CDR1 and CDR2 are SGHTA and FQGNSA. Trimming took 1 base from V and 5 from J, leaving 17 bases between them. The CDR3 extends over 16 amino acids. With a J-beta primer mix and a sample-barcoded 5' primer, a second PCR ran roughly 6 to 11 cycles. TCRdb ran MiXCR on the 5' RACE reads and lists one entry per CDR3 protein. The repertoire consists of about 1.8 million distinct CDR3 sequences, with about 49% occurring once and the leading ten covering roughly 2%. The rearrangement uses TRBV7-2 and TRBJ2-5; D might be TRBD1 (8 bases). The sample taken for sequencing was blood. The source is a woman aged 40 to 49 in good health. The DNA of the CDR3 is TGTGCCAGCAGCTTAGTCCAGGGGGCGCGGGGGGAGACCCAGTACTTC. Translation: CASSLVQGARGETQYF.